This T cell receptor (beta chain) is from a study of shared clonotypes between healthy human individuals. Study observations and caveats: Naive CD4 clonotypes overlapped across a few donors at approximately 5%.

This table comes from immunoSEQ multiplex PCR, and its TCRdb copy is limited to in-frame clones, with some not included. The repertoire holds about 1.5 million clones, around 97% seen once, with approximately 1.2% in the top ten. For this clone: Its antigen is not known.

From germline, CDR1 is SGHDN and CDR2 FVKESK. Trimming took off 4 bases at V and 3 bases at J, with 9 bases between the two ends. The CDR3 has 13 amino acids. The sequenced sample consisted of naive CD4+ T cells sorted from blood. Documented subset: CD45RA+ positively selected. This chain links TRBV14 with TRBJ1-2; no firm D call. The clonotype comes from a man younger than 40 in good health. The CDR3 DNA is TGTGCCAGCAGCCGCGGGATTTACTATGGCTACACCTTC. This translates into CASSRGIYYGYTF.